This is a list of T cell receptor beta chains from one sample in a study of blood T cell repertoires in COVID-19. Assay used: immunoSEQ multiplex PCR; TCRdb lists only in-frame clones, some missing. The repertoire consists of approximately 210,000 clones, with over 75% occurring once and the leading ten covering around 4.8%. The sample comprised peripheral blood. These receptors came from a woman aged 40 to 50 with acute or convalescent COVID-19. Both conserved end residues are part of each CDR3. A D gene is named only where the DNA matches it firmly. A clone size is listed for some rows: how often the clone was seen (once, few, many), or a class if it is expanded.

>NA|TRBJ1-5|TRBV18|NA
CASSLAQAIEDQPQHF
TGTGCCAGCTCACTCGCACAGGCGATTGAGGATCAGCCCCAGCATTTT
>NA|TRBJ1-6|TRBV9|NA
CASSVDGAKSPLHF
TGTGCCAGCAGCGTAGATGGGGCGAAGTCACCCCTCCACTTT
>NA|TRBJ1-1|TRBV27|NA
CASSLRSYRDTEAFF
TGTGCCAGCAGTTTACGATCATACAGGGACACTGAAGCTTTCTTT
>TRBD2|TRBJ2-1|TRBV4-2|NA
CASSPSGTSGGLSYNEQFF
TGTGCCAGCAGCCCCTCCGGGACTAGCGGGGGCCTCTCCTACAATGAGCAGTTCTTC
>TRBD1|TRBJ1-1|TRBV6-5|NA
CASSSEGTGGTEAFF
TGTGCCAGCAGTTCCGAAGGGACAGGGGGAACTGAAGCTTTCTTT
>NA|TRBJ2-5|TRBV5-4|NA
CASSILFAAGSQYF
TGTGCCAGCAGCATCCTTTTCGCGGCGGGGTCCCAGTACTTC
>NA|TRBJ1-4|TRBV19|NA
CASSMGSRNEKLFF
TGTGCCAGTAGTATGGGCAGCAGAAATGAAAAACTGTTTTTT
>NA|TRBJ1-3|TRBV9|once
CASSVSSSGNTIYF
TGTGCCAGCAGCGTATCCTCGTCTGGAAACACCATATATTTT
>TRBD2|TRBJ2-1|TRBV5-1|NA
CASSSGTSGGPYNEQFF
TGCGCCAGCAGCTCTGGGACTAGCGGGGGCCCCTACAATGAGCAGTTCTTC
>TRBD1|TRBJ1-1|TRBV5-1|NA
CASSVRTGTEAFF
TGCGCCAGCAGCGTCCGGACAGGGACTGAAGCTTTCTTT
>TRBD2|TRBJ2-3|TRBV11-3|NA
CASSFRSGGADTQYF
TGTGCCAGCAGCTTCCGTAGCGGGGGGGCAGATACGCAGTATTTT
>NA|TRBJ1-1|TRBV7-9|NA
CASSLARSEAFF
TGTGCCAGCAGCTTAGCGCGAAGCGAAGCTTTCTTT
>NA|TRBJ1-1|TRBV5-3|NA
CARSPNFGQTLNTEAFF
TGTGCCAGAAGCCCCAACTTCGGACAGACACTGAACACTGAAGCTTTCTTT
>NA|TRBJ2-2|TRBV11-3|NA
CASSSSGVTGELFF
TGTGCCAGCAGCTCCTCGGGGGTCACCGGGGAGCTGTTTTTT